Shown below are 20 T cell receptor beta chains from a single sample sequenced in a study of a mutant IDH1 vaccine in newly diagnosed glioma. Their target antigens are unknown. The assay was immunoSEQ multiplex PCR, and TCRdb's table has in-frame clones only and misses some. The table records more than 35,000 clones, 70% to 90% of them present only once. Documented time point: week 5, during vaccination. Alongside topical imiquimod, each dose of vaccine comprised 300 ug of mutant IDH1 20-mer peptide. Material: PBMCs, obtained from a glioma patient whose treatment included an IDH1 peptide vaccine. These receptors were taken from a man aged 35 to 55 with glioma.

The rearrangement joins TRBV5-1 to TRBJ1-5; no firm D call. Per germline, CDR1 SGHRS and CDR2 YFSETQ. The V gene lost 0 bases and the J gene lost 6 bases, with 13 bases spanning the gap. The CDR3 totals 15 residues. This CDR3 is CASSLAGNEGQPQHF. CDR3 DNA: TGCGCCAGCAGCTTGGCTGGGAACGAAGGTCAGCCCCAGCATTTT.

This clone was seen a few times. CDR3 in DNA: TGTGCCAGCAGCTTAGAGGGGGACAGCTACGAGCAGTACTTC. It specifies CASSLEGDSYEQYF. V is TRBV7-2 and J is TRBJ2-7, with 7 bases matching TRBD1. Germline V gene lookup returns CDR1 SGHTA and CDR2 FQGNSA. Trimming removed 1 base from V and 3 bases from J; junction bases left unmatched: 3. The CDR3 covers 14 residues.

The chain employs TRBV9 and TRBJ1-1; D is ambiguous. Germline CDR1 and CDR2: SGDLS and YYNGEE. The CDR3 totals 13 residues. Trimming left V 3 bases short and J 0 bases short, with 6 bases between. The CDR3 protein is CASSAALNTEAFF. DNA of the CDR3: TGTGCCAGCAGCGCCGCCTTGAACACTGAAGCTTTCTTT.

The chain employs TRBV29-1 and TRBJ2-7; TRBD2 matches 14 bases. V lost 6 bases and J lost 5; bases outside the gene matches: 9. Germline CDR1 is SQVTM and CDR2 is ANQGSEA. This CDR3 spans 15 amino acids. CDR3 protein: CSVAGLAGVGNEQYF. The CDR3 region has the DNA TGCAGCGTAGCGGGACTAGCGGGAGTTGGAAACGAGCAGTACTTC.

The CDR3 reads CASSPIPQGYGYTF. The CDR3 DNA sequence: TGTGCCAGCTCACCAATACCACAGGGATATGGCTACACCTTC. This chain links TRBV18 with TRBJ1-2; tentatively, D is TRBD1 (6 bases). V was pared by 2 bases and J by 5 bases, with 12 bases between. Germline values: CDR1 KGHSH, CDR2 LQKENI. The CDR3 consists of 14 residues.

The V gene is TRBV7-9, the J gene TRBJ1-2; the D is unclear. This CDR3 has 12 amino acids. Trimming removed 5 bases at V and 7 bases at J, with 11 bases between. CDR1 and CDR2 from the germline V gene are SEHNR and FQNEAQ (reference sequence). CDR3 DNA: TGTGCCAGCAGCGGTTCCCTACCTGGCTACACCTTC. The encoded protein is CASSGSLPGYTF. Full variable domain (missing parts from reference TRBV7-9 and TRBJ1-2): DTGVSQNPRHKITKRGQNVTFRCDPISEHNRLYWYRQTLGQGPEFLTYFQNEAQLEKSRLLSDRFSAERPKGSFSTLEIQRTEQGDSAMYLCASSGSLPGYTFGSGTRLTVV.

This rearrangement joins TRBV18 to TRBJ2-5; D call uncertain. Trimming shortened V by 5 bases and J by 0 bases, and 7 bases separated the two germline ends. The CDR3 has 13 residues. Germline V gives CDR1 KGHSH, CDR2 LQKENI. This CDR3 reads CASSSTYQETQYF. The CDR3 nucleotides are TGTGCCAGCTCATCGACGTACCAAGAGACCCAGTACTTC.

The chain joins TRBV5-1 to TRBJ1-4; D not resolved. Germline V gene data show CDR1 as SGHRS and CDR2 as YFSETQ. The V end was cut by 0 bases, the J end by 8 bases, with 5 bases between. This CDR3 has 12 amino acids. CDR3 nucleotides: TGCGCCAGCAGCTTGGGACACGAAAAACTGTTTTTT. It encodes CASSLGHEKLFF.

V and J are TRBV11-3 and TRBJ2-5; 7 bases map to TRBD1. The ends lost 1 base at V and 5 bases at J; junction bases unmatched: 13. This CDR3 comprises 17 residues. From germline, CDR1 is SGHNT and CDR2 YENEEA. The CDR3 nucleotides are TGTGCCAGCAGCTTAGGCCGGGACAGCCAGGGTCGGGAGACCCAGTACTTC. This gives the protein CASSLGRDSQGRETQYF.

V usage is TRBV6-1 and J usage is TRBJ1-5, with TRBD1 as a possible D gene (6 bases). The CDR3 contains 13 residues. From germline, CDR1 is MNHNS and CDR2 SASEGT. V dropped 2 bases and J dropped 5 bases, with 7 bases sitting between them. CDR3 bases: TGTGCCAGCAGTGAACAGGGGCATCAGCCCCAGCATTTT. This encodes CASSEQGHQPQHF.

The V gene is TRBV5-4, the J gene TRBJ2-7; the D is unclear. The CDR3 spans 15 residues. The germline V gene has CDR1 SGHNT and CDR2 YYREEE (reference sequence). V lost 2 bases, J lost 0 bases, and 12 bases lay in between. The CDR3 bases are TGTGCCAGCAGCTTAGGCGTCGGTCGCTCCTACGAGCAGTACTTC. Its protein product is CASSLGVGRSYEQYF.

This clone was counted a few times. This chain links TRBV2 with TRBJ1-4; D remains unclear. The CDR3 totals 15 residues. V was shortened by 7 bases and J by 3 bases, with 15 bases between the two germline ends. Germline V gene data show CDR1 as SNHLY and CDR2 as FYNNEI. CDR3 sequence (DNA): TGTGCCAGCACTGCCAGTTCCCGGGCTAATGAAAAACTGTTTTTT. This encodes CASTASSRANEKLFF.

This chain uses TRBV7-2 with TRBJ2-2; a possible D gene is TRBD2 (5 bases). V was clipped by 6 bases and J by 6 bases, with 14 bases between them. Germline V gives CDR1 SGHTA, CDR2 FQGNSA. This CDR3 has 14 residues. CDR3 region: CASRFSDRAGELFF. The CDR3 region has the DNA TGTGCCAGCAGATTTAGCGATAGGGCCGGGGAGCTGTTTTTT. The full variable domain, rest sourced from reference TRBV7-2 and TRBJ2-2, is GAGVSQSPSNKVTEKGKDVELRCDPISGHTALYWYRQSLGQGLEFLIYFQGNSAPDKSGLPSDRFSAERTGGSVSTLTIQRTQQEDSAVYLCASRFSDRAGELFFGEGSRLTVL.

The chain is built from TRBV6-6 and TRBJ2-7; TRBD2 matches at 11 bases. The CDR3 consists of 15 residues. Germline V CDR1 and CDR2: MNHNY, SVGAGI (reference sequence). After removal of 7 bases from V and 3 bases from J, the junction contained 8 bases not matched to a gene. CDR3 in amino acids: CASIIAGGNLYEQYF. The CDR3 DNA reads TGTGCCAGCATTATAGCGGGAGGGAATCTCTACGAGCAGTACTTC.

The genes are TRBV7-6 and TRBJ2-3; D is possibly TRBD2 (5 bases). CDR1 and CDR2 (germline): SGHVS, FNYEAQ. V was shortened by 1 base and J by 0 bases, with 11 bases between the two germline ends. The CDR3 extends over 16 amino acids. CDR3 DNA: TGTGCCAGCAGCTTAGGGACTCAACCTAGCACAGATACGCAGTATTTT. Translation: CASSLGTQPSTDTQYF.

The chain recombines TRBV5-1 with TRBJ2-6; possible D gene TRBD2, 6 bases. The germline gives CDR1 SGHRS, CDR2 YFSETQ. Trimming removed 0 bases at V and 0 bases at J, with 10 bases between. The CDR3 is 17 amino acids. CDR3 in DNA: TGCGCCAGCAGCTTGGAGGCGGGAAGCTCTGGGGCCAACGTCCTGACTTTC. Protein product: CASSLEAGSSGANVLTF.

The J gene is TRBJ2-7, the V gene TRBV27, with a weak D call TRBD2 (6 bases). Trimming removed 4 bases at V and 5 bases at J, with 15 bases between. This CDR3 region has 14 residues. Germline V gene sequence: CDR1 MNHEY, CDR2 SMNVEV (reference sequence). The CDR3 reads CASSSMGLGDEQYF. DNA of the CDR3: TGTGCCAGCAGTTCAATGGGACTGGGGGACGAGCAGTACTTC.

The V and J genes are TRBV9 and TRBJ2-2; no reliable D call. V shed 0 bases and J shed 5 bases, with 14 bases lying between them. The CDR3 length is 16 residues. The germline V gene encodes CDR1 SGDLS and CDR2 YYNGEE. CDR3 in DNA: TGTGCCAGCAGCGTAGGTGGCACAATCCGGACCGGGGAGCTGTTTTTT. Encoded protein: CASSVGGTIRTGELFF.

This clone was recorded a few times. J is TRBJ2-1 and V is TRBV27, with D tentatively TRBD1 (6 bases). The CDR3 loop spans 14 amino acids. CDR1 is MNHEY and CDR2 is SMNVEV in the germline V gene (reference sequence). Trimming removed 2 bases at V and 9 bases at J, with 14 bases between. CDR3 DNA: TGTGCCAGCAGTTTAAGCCCCACAGGGTTTGAGCAGTTCTTC. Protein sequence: CASSLSPTGFEQFF.

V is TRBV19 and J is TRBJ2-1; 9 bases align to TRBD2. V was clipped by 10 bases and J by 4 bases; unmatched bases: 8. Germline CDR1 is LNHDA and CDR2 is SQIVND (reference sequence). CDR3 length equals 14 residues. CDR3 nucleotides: TGTGCCACACAAGCGGGAGGCAAATACAATGAGCAGTTCTTC. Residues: CATQAGGKYNEQFF.